Listed below are T cell receptor beta chains from one sample, sequenced in a study of blood T cell repertoires in COVID-19. Here immunoSEQ multiplex PCR was the method, and the copy in TCRdb shows in-frame clones only, minus some. The sample shows about 68,000 clones, about nine tenths of them seen only once. Source material: peripheral blood. The receptor set was obtained from a man aged 25 to 40 with acute or convalescent COVID-19. Each CDR3 is given with its conserved first and last residue. Each record gives: CDR3 length, J gene, V gene, D gene, clone size, CDR3 protein, CDR3 DNA. D genes are given only for firm matches. The size entry is marked missing in some rows and otherwise reads once, few, many or a size class.

15 TRBJ1-5 TRBV19 TRBD1 . CASSMDTGGNQPQHF TGTGCCAGTAGTATGGATACAGGGGGCAATCAGCCCCAGCATTTT
14 TRBJ2-1 TRBV29-1 . . CSVVEGYSYNEQFF TGCAGCGTTGTCGAGGGTTACTCCTACAATGAGCAGTTCTTC
15 TRBJ2-3 TRBV19 TRBD1 once CASTKAGGTTDTQYF TGTGCCAGTACTAAAGCAGGGGGAACCACAGATACGCAGTATTTT
10 TRBJ2-7 TRBV20-1 . . CSARYYEQYF TGCAGTGCTAGATACTACGAGCAGTACTTC
13 TRBJ1-5 TRBV30 TRBD1 . CAWDRGVNQPQHF TGTGCCTGGGACAGGGGGGTCAATCAGCCCCAGCATTTT
16 TRBJ2-3 TRBV9 TRBD2 . CASSASSGRATDTQYF TGTGCCAGCAGCGCCTCTAGCGGGAGGGCCACAGATACGCAGTATTTT
14 TRBJ1-1 TRBV28 . . CASSFTGRDTEAFF TGTGCCAGCAGTTTTACAGGGCGTGACACTGAAGCTTTCTTT
14 TRBJ2-5 TRBV4-1 TRBD2 . CASSRSPGGETQYF TGCGCCAGCAGTAGAAGCCCGGGAGGTGAGACCCAGTACTTC
12 TRBJ1-4 TRBV30 . . CAWRTLQEKLFF TGTGCCTGGAGGACACTTCAGGAAAAACTGTTTTTT
17 TRBJ2-3 TRBV18 TRBD2 . CASSPKLAGVRTDTQYF TGTGCCAGCTCACCAAAACTGGCGGGAGTGCGCACAGATACGCAGTATTTT
13 TRBJ2-7 TRBV4-3 TRBD1 . CASSPRTGFEQYF TGCGCCAGCAGCCCGAGGACAGGCTTCGAGCAGTACTTC
15 TRBJ2-4 TRBV7-2 TRBD2 . CASSFTGTGGDIQYF TGTGCCAGCAGCTTCACCGGGACGGGGGGGGACATTCAGTACTTC
16 TRBJ1-5 TRBV19 TRBD1 . CASSMTGTGVNQPQHF TGTGCCAGTAGTATGACCGGGACAGGGGTGAATCAGCCCCAGCATTTT
16 TRBJ2-3 TRBV5-1 TRBD1 . CASSPTRTGFTDTQYF TGCGCCAGCAGCCCCACTCGGACAGGGTTCACAGATACGCAGTATTTT
16 TRBJ2-5 TRBV4-1 TRBD2 . CASSQDSGLLAETQYF TGCGCCAGCAGCCAAGATTCCGGCCTACTAGCGGAGACCCAGTACTTC
15 TRBJ2-6 TRBV18 . . CASSPRGTEANVLTF TGTGCCAGCTCACCTCGGGGGACGGAGGCCAACGTCCTGACTTTC
14 TRBJ2-5 TRBV20-1 . . CSASFAVLQETQYF TGCAGTGCTAGTTTTGCGGTACTCCAAGAGACCCAGTACTTC
14 TRBJ1-2 TRBV24-1 . . CATSDLHGDYGYTF TGTGCCACCAGTGATTTGCACGGGGACTATGGCTACACCTTC
15 TRBJ2-2 TRBV7-3 TRBD2 . CASSAWGGKTGELFF TGTGCCAGCAGCGCATGGGGAGGGAAGACCGGGGAGCTGTTTTTT
15 TRBJ1-2 TRBV12-1 . . CASSSNRTEPDGYTF TGTGCCAGCAGCTCGAACAGGACCGAGCCTGATGGCTACACCTTC
14 TRBJ1-1 TRBV2 TRBD1 . CASSEGQGWAEAFF TGTGCCAGCAGTGAGGGACAGGGGTGGGCTGAAGCTTTCTTT
15 TRBJ1-5 TRBV4-3 TRBD1 . CASSQDLYRGQPQHF TGCGCCAGCAGCCAAGATCTATACAGGGGACAGCCCCAGCATTTT
15 TRBJ2-2 TRBV3-1/TRBV3-2 TRBD1 . CASSLGQGNTGELFF TGTGCCAGCAGCCTGGGACAGGGCAACACCGGGGAGCTGTTTTTT
12 TRBJ1-1 TRBV30 . . CAWGHSNTEAFF TGTGCCTGGGGACACTCGAACACTGAAGCTTTCTTT
16 TRBJ2-7 TRBV6-5 . . CASSSPGSSLTYEQYF TGTGCCAGCAGTTCCCCCGGGTCCTCCTTAACCTACGAGCAGTACTTC
18 TRBJ2-6 TRBV4-1 . . CASSQDFLGGSGANVLTF TGCGCCAGCAGCCAAGATTTTCTCGGGGGCTCTGGGGCCAACGTCCTGACTTTC
16 TRBJ2-2 TRBV19 . . CASSPRVAGSAGELFF TGTGCCAGTAGCCCCCGGGTGGCTGGGTCTGCCGGGGAGCTGTTTTTT
15 TRBJ1-4 TRBV6-5 . . CASRVTRGAREKLFF TGTGCCAGCAGAGTTACGCGGGGGGCGCGAGAAAAACTGTTTTTT
14 TRBJ2-5 TRBV19 TRBD1 . CASSMAGGYQTQYF TGTGCCAGTAGTATGGCAGGGGGCTATCAGACCCAGTACTTC
15 TRBJ1-5 TRBV30 . . CAWSVKTASNQPQHF TGTGCCTGGAGTGTTAAGACAGCGAGCAATCAGCCCCAGCATTTT
12 TRBJ2-1 TRBV6-2/TRBV6-3 . . CASSRDSLEQFF TGTGCCAGCAGTCGAGACTCTCTTGAGCAGTTCTTC
17 TRBJ2-7 TRBV5-4 TRBD2 . CASSFHPGTSGTYEQYF TGTGCCAGCAGCTTTCATCCGGGGACTAGCGGAACCTACGAGCAGTACTTC
14 TRBJ2-1 TRBV19 . . CASNEDSKYNEQFF TGTGCCAGTAACGAGGACAGCAAGTACAATGAGCAGTTCTTC
13 TRBJ2-5 TRBV6-2/TRBV6-3 . . CASSYSSRETQYF TGTGCCAGCAGTTACTCAAGTAGAGAGACCCAGTACTTC
13 TRBJ2-1 TRBV14 TRBD2 . CAPVAGVRNEQFF TGTGCCCCTGTAGCGGGAGTTCGCAATGAGCAGTTCTTC
15 TRBJ1-4 TRBV9 TRBD1 . CASSSRQGPNEKLFF TGTGCCAGCAGCTCCCGACAGGGCCCCAATGAAAAACTGTTTTTT
15 TRBJ1-5 TRBV6-5 . . CASSSSGGGNQPQHF TGTGCCAGCAGTTCCTCCGGGGGGGGCAATCAGCCCCAGCATTTT
12 TRBJ1-2 TRBV30 . . CAGPPTAYGYTF TGTGCCGGCCCTCCGACAGCTTATGGCTACACCTTC
16 TRBJ2-7 TRBV7-2 TRBD1 . CASSADPGQGSYEQYF TGTGCCAGCAGCGCGGACCCGGGACAGGGGTCCTACGAGCAGTACTTC
16 TRBJ2-1 TRBV11-2 . . CASSSALAPERNEQFF TGTGCCAGCAGCTCCGCTCTAGCGCCCGAGAGGAATGAGCAGTTCTTC
15 TRBJ2-5 TRBV11-1 TRBD2 . CASSMGLAGVETQYF TGTGCCAGCAGCATGGGACTAGCGGGAGTTGAGACCCAGTACTTC
13 TRBJ2-7 TRBV11-2 . . CASSMTFSYEQYF TGTGCCAGCAGCATGACATTTTCCTACGAGCAGTACTTC
14 TRBJ2-7 TRBV7-9 TRBD2 . CASSLLAASGEQYF TGTGCCAGCAGCTTACTAGCGGCCTCGGGCGAGCAGTACTTC
17 TRBJ2-1 TRBV4-2 . . CASSQPEVRKSYNEQFF TGTGCCAGCAGCCAACCCGAGGTTAGGAAGTCCTACAATGAGCAGTTCTTC
14 TRBJ2-1 TRBV27 TRBD2 . CASSFSGGNNEQFF TGTGCCAGCAGTTTCTCGGGAGGAAACAATGAGCAGTTCTTC
16 TRBJ2-5 TRBV28 TRBD2 . CASRGGLAGGQETQYF TGTGCCAGCAGGGGAGGACTAGCGGGAGGGCAGGAGACCCAGTACTTC
14 TRBJ2-7 TRBV18 TRBD1 . CASSPLDRAYEQYF TGTGCCAGCTCACCACTTGACAGGGCCTACGAGCAGTACTTC
13 TRBJ2-7 TRBV3-1/TRBV3-2 . . CASRWAGGHEQYF TGTGCCAGCCGGTGGGCAGGGGGGCACGAGCAGTACTTC
15 TRBJ2-4 TRBV28 TRBD2 . CASSFGGSGKNIQYF TGTGCCAGCAGTTTCGGGGGGTCGGGCAAAAACATTCAGTACTTC
16 TRBJ1-2 TRBV7-2 . . CASSAYQGILGYGYTF TGTGCCAGCAGCGCTTACCAGGGGATTTTGGGGTATGGCTACACCTTC
15 TRBJ2-3 TRBV3-1/TRBV3-2 TRBD2 few CASSQGRTSGDTQYF TGTGCCAGCAGCCAAGGGAGGACTAGCGGGGATACGCAGTATTTT
17 TRBJ2-7 TRBV7-8 TRBD1 . CASSLASGTGFAYEQYF TGTGCCAGCAGCTTAGCTTCTGGGACAGGTTTTGCCTACGAGCAGTACTTC
16 TRBJ2-4 TRBV19 TRBD2 . CASSLTGTSGRRIQYF TGTGCCAGTAGTCTGACCGGGACTAGCGGGAGGCGCATTCAGTACTTC
16 TRBJ2-3 TRBV6-1 . . CASSDPFWGGTDTQYF TGTGCCAGCAGTGATCCCTTCTGGGGAGGCACAGATACGCAGTATTTT
15 TRBJ1-1 TRBV5-5 . . CASSLVFSGFAEAFF TGTGCCAGCAGCTTAGTGTTCTCAGGATTTGCTGAAGCTTTCTTT